These 29 T cell receptor beta chains share one sample of origin, sequenced in a study of cytomegalovirus exposure and HLA in healthy donors. Sequenced by immunoSEQ multiplex PCR; TCRdb stores in-frame clones only, minus some. The sample yields around 60,000 clones, roughly 94% seen once. What was sequenced was PBMCs. These receptors all come from a woman under 30 in good health and CMV-seropositive.

The chain combines TRBV28 with TRBJ2-5; 9 bases align to TRBD1. The CDR3 contains 16 residues. The germline V gene encodes CDR1 MDHEN and CDR2 SYDVKM. Trimming removed 5 bases from V and 1 base from J; junction bases left unmatched: 8. The CDR3 spells CASSPGQGSFQETQYF. CDR3 nucleotide sequence: TGTGCCAGCAGTCCCGGACAGGGGAGTTTCCAAGAGACCCAGTACTTC.

V and J are TRBV4-1 and TRBJ2-3; the D gene is possibly TRBD2 (5 bases). This CDR3 has 11 residues. Deletions cut 4 bases from V and 6 bases from J, with 5 bases between. The V gene's germline CDR1 is MGHRA and CDR2 YSYEKL. In nucleotides, the CDR3 is TGCGCCAGCAGCCGCGGGGATACGCAGTATTTT. Translated, it gives CASSRGDTQYF.

V and J are TRBV7-8 and TRBJ2-7; D call uncertain. In germline, CDR1 is SGHVS, CDR2 FQNEAQ. The CDR3 has 13 amino acids. Trimming cost V 5 bases and J 0 bases, with 8 bases left between them. In DNA, the CDR3 is TGTGCCAGCAGCCTCGAGTTCTCCTACGAGCAGTACTTC. Protein: CASSLEFSYEQYF. The variable domain in full, with the rest retrieved from reference TRBV7-8 and TRBJ2-7, is GAGVSQSPRYKVAKRGQDVALRCDPISGHVSLFWYQQALGQGPEFLTYFQNEAQLDKSGLPSDRFFAERPEGSVSTLKIQRTQQEDSAVYLCASSLEFSYEQYFGPGTRLTVT.

CDR3 amino acids: CASSLGGGGYTEAFF. The CDR3 DNA follows: TGTGCCAGCAGCTTAGGGGGGGGAGGATACACTGAAGCTTTCTTT. The chain recombines TRBV11-2 with TRBJ1-1; possible D gene TRBD1, 5 bases. The CDR3 is 15 amino acids. V lost 1 base to trimming and J lost 3 bases, with 12 bases between them. The V gene's germline CDR1 is SGHAT and CDR2 FQNNGV.

The chain employs TRBV19 and TRBJ1-5, with TRBD1 as a possible D gene (5 bases). The CDR3 is 13 residues long. The V end lost 8 bases, the J end lost 2 bases, and 10 bases lay between the germline ends. From germline, CDR1 is LNHDA and CDR2 SQIVND (reference sequence). The CDR3 loop is CASGKGGNQPQHF. The CDR3 DNA reads TGTGCCAGTGGGAAAGGGGGCAATCAGCCCCAGCATTTT.

This chain joins TRBV6-5 and TRBJ2-7, with 10 bases aligning to TRBD1. Germline loops: CDR1 MNHEY, CDR2 SVGAGI. This CDR3 region has 16 residues. Losses at the gene ends were 4 bases for V and 2 bases for J; bases not matched to a gene: 8. The CDR3 DNA reads as TGTGCCAGCAGTTCCCCTCGGACAGGGGGAGCCTACGAGCAGTACTTC. Its translation: CASSSPRTGGAYEQYF.

The V and J genes are TRBV2 and TRBJ1-1; D is unclear. The CDR3 covers 14 residues. Between the trimmed V and J ends, which lost 2 bases and 0 bases, there was a span of 7 bases. Germline assignment: CDR1 SNHLY and CDR2 FYNNEI. CDR3 amino acids: CASSEQVLNTEAFF. CDR3 nucleotides: TGTGCCAGCAGTGAACAGGTGCTGAACACTGAAGCTTTCTTT.

The genes are TRBV2 and TRBJ2-3, with D possibly TRBD1 on 5 matching bases. CDR1 is SNHLY and CDR2 is FYNNEI in the germline V gene. This CDR3 is built from 15 residues. Trimming shortened V by 6 bases and J by 3 bases, and 16 bases separated the two germline ends. CDR3 protein: CASRGQGRGTDTQYF. CDR3 DNA: TGTGCCAGCAGGGGCCAGGGCCGCGGAACAGATACGCAGTATTTT.

A single count supports this clone. The chain couples TRBV9 to TRBJ1-2; maybe TRBD1 (5 bases). The CDR3 covers 14 residues. The germline V and J ends were trimmed by 3 bases and 3 bases, with 12 bases remaining between them. Germline V CDR1 and CDR2: SGDLS, YYNGEE. The CDR3 region is CASSAQRGDYGYTF. In DNA form, the CDR3 reads TGTGCCAGCAGCGCCCAACGGGGGGACTATGGCTACACCTTC.

This clone was counted only a few times. V is TRBV28 and J is TRBJ1-2; no clear D. Per germline, CDR1 MDHEN and CDR2 SYDVKM. The germline V and J ends were trimmed by 2 bases and 5 bases, with 15 bases remaining between them. CDR3 length equals 15 residues. In nucleotides, the CDR3 is TGTGCCAGCAGTTTAGAGTCAGTTAGCGTGTATGGCTACACCTTC. Its protein is CASSLESVSVYGYTF.

This rearrangement joins TRBV11-3 to TRBJ2-6; D unclear. Germline V gene sequence: CDR1 SGHNT, CDR2 YENEEA. The CDR3 is 13 amino acids. V was cut by 5 bases and J by 4 bases, with 6 bases left in between. The CDR3 sequence is CASSPSGANVLTF. CDR3 DNA: TGTGCCAGCAGCCCTTCGGGGGCCAACGTCCTGACTTTC.

This rearrangement joins TRBV5-1 to TRBJ2-3, with TRBD2 matching 10 bases. This CDR3 comprises 16 residues. Trimming removed 0 bases from V and 2 bases from J; junction bases left unmatched: 3. Germline V gene data show CDR1 as SGHRS and CDR2 as YFSETQ. The CDR3 nucleotides are TGCGCCAGCAGCTTGGGGACTAGCGGCCACACAGATACGCAGTATTTT. Amino acids: CASSLGTSGHTDTQYF.

This clone was observed once. The chain joins TRBV5-6 to TRBJ2-5, with 9 positions matching TRBD2. Germline-derived CDR1 and CDR2 are SGHDT and YYEEEE. Trimming removed 3 bases from V and 1 base from J; junction bases left unmatched: 7. The length of the CDR3 is 16 residues. CDR3 residues: CASSSSGGRLQETQYF. The CDR3 coding sequence is TGTGCCAGCAGCTCCAGCGGGGGGCGACTCCAAGAGACCCAGTACTTC.

This chain joins TRBV6-5 and TRBJ1-6; D might be TRBD1 (5 bases). This CDR3 is built from 16 residues. Deletions cut 3 bases from V and 7 bases from J, with 16 bases between. CDR1 and CDR2 from the germline V gene are MNHEY and SVGAGI. The CDR3 reads CASSYSGSGVNSPLHF. In DNA form, the CDR3 reads TGTGCCAGCAGTTATTCAGGGTCTGGGGTGAATTCACCCCTCCACTTT.

The V call is TRBV2, the J call TRBJ2-7, with a possible D match to TRBD1 (6 bases). Germline CDR1 SNHLY, CDR2 FYNNEI. This CDR3 has 15 residues. V lost 5 bases, J lost 4 bases, and 18 bases lay in between. In DNA, the CDR3 is TGTGCCAGCAGTAATTCGGACAGACCTGGGTACGAGCAGTACTTC. Translation: CASSNSDRPGYEQYF.

This chain links TRBV5-5 with TRBJ2-3; 7 positions agree with TRBD1. V shed 3 bases, J shed 6 bases, and the junction held 1 base outside the gene matches. The CDR3 totals 12 residues. Germline CDR1 SGHKS, CDR2 YYEKEE (reference sequence). Here the CDR3 DNA reads TGTGCCAGCAGCTCCAGGGGGGATACGCAGTATTTT. It is translated as CASSSRGDTQYF. Full variable domain (rest looked up from reference TRBV5-5 and TRBJ2-3): DAGVTQSPTHLIKTRGQQVTLRCSPISGHKSVSWYQQVLGQGPQFIFQYYEKEERGRGNFPDRFSARQFPNYSSELNVNALLLGDSALYLCASSSRGDTQYFGPGTRLTVL.

This chain connects TRBV6-1 to TRBJ1-1, with TRBD1 as a possible D gene (5 bases). Germline V CDR1 and CDR2: MNHNS, SASEGT. The CDR3 sequence is 14 residues long. V lost 6 bases to trimming and J lost 1 base, with 12 bases between them. CDR3 residues: CASSRIDRNTEAFF. The CDR3 nucleotides are TGTGCCAGCAGCAGAATCGACAGGAACACTGAAGCTTTCTTT.

In its sample, this clone was seen once. The chain is built from TRBV28 and TRBJ1-2; D possibly corresponds to TRBD1 (5 bases). Germline V gives CDR1 MDHEN, CDR2 SYDVKM. V was pared by 3 bases and J by 1 base, with 18 bases between. This CDR3 is 17 amino acids long. DNA of the CDR3: TGTGCCAGCAGTTTTGTGCGGGGACGAGGTGGTAACTATGGCTACACCTTC. It codes for CASSFVRGRGGNYGYTF.

The chain combines TRBV9 with TRBJ2-1; weak D call: TRBD1 (6 bases). The CDR3 length is 13 residues. Looked up from germline, CDR1 is SGDLS and CDR2 is YYNGEE. Trimming left V 7 bases short and J 1 base short, with 9 bases between. The CDR3 DNA sequence: TGTGCCAGCGGGGGCGATTCCTACAATGAGCAGTTCTTC. Its translation: CASGGDSYNEQFF. Together with reference TRBV9 and TRBJ2-1, the CDR3 gives the full variable domain: DSGVTQTPKHLITATGQRVTLRCSPRSGDLSVYWYQQSLDQGLQFLIQYYNGEERAKGNILERFSAQQFPDLHSELNLSSLELGDSALYFCASGGDSYNEQFFGPGTRLTVL.

The chain recombines TRBV19 with TRBJ1-2, with unresolved D. This CDR3 is built from 15 residues. Germline V gives CDR1 LNHDA, CDR2 SQIVND (reference sequence). V lost 3 bases and J lost 4, with 15 bases in between. The CDR3 loop reads CASSMLPTEFYGYTF. The CDR3 DNA follows: TGTGCCAGTAGTATGCTCCCTACAGAGTTCTATGGCTACACCTTC.

The rearrangement uses TRBV5-4 and TRBJ1-1, with TRBD1 matching 8 bases. Germline loops: CDR1 SGHNT, CDR2 YYREEE (reference sequence). The V gene end was trimmed by 5 bases and the J gene end by 1 base; junction bases not matched to a gene: 7. The CDR3 length is 15 residues. The CDR3 is CASRVRGRRNTEAFF. The DNA of the CDR3 is TGTGCCAGCAGAGTCAGGGGGCGCAGGAACACTGAAGCTTTCTTT. Together with reference TRBV5-4 and TRBJ1-1, the CDR3 gives the full variable domain: ETGVTQSPTHLIKTRGQQVTLRCSSQSGHNTVSWYQQALGQGPQFIFQYYREEENGRGNFPPRFSGLQFPNYSSELNVNALELDDSALYLCASRVRGRRNTEAFFGQGTRLTVV.

V and J are TRBV6-1 and TRBJ2-1; TRBD2 aligns across 12 bases. The CDR3 runs to 13 residues. CDR1 is MNHNS, CDR2 SASEGT, per germline. Trimming at V came to 6 bases and at J to 15 bases, leaving 9 bases not matched to a gene. CDR3 in DNA: TGTGCCAGCAGCCTACAGGGACTAGCGGGTTTGTTCTTC. Its translation: CASSLQGLAGLFF.

The gene calls are TRBV27 and TRBJ2-7, with 10 bases matching TRBD2. The CDR3 length is 13 residues. J gave up 4 bases and V 6 bases, and 3 bases lay outside the gene matches. The V gene's germline CDR1 is MNHEY and CDR2 SMNVEV (reference sequence). The CDR3 spells CASRRAGGYEQYF. CDR3 DNA sequence: TGTGCCAGCAGGAGAGCGGGAGGGTACGAGCAGTACTTC.

J is TRBJ1-1 and V is TRBV6-5; D might be TRBD1 (6 bases). Trimming took off 6 bases at V and 4 bases at J, with 15 bases between the two ends. CDR1 and CDR2 from the germline V gene are MNHEY and SVGAGI. This CDR3 is 14 amino acids long. The DNA for the CDR3 is TGTGCCAGCAGCCTAAGGGGGGGTTCCACTGAAGCTTTCTTT. The encoded protein is CASSLRGGSTEAFF.

This chain joins TRBV7-9 and TRBJ2-1; 10 nucleotides line up with TRBD2. From germline, CDR1 is SEHNR and CDR2 FQNEAQ (reference sequence). The CDR3 runs 19 residues. V trimming: 2 bases; J trimming: 0 bases; junction bases outside the gene matches: 10. The chain's CDR3 is CASSLPSGLATHSYNEQFF. The CDR3 DNA sequence: TGTGCCAGCAGCTTACCCTCGGGACTAGCGACCCACTCCTACAATGAGCAGTTCTTC.

This clone was detected a few times. The chain uses TRBV28 and TRBJ2-1; possibly TRBD2 for D (6 bases). The CDR3 is made up of 14 amino acids. Germline CDR1 and CDR2: MDHEN and SYDVKM. Trimming removed 6 bases at V and 5 bases at J, with 14 bases between. The CDR3 nucleotides read TGTGCCAGCAGCCGCGGGACTTACGACAATGAGCAGTTCTTC. As protein: CASSRGTYDNEQFF.

V is TRBV6-6 and J is TRBJ1-2; TRBD1 matches at 10 bases. The germline CDR1 and CDR2 sequences are MNHNY and SVGAGI (reference sequence). The CDR3 has 16 amino acids. V shed 2 bases and J 6 bases; nucleotides not matched to a gene: 9. This chain's CDR3 is CASSYMPGTGEDGYTF. In nucleotides, the CDR3 is TGTGCCAGCAGTTACATGCCCGGGACAGGGGAGGATGGCTACACCTTC.

V is TRBV18 and J is TRBJ2-1; D is possibly TRBD2 (5 bases). Per the germline V gene, CDR1 is KGHSH and CDR2 is LQKENI. Between the trimmed V and J ends, which lost 3 bases and 0 bases, there was a span of 12 bases. The CDR3 consists of 16 residues. DNA for the CDR3: TGTGCCAGCTCACCTGAGGATGGGAGCTCCTACAATGAGCAGTTCTTC. Its protein is CASSPEDGSSYNEQFF.

The chain combines TRBV28 with TRBJ1-2, with D hard to call. V lost 3 bases to trimming and J lost 4 bases, with 15 bases between them. The germline V gene has CDR1 MDHEN and CDR2 SYDVKM. CDR3 size: 15 residues. CDR3 protein: CASSFPGGSLYGYTF. CDR3 nucleotide sequence: TGTGCCAGCAGTTTCCCAGGAGGGAGCCTCTATGGCTACACCTTC.